What follows are 25 T cell receptor beta chains derived from one specimen sequenced in a study of T cell responses to AZD1222 COVID-19 vaccine. The protocol was immunoSEQ multiplex PCR, while the TCRdb copy is restricted to in-frame clones and leaves out a portion. The table records approximately 140,000 clones, 92% of them present only once. This specimen consisted of peripheral blood, obtained 28 days after the second AZD1222 dose. The receptor set was obtained from an adult who received the AZD1222 COVID-19 vaccine.

The chain uses TRBV14 and TRBJ1-2; no reliable D call. Trimming removed 4 bases at V and 4 bases at J, with 13 bases between. The CDR3 is 14 amino acids. From germline, CDR1 is SGHDN and CDR2 FVKESK. CDR3: CASSPLRAGYGYTF. CDR3 coding DNA: TGTGCCAGCAGCCCACTTAGGGCGGGCTATGGCTACACCTTC.

The genes are TRBV30 and TRBJ2-1; no definite D call. V was trimmed by 2 bases and J by 0 bases, leaving 5 bases between them. The CDR3 runs 13 residues. Germline lookup yields CDR1 GTSNPN and CDR2 SVGIG (reference sequence). The CDR3 DNA follows: TGTGCCTGGAGTCGCCTCTCCTACAATGAGCAGTTCTTC. Amino acid sequence: CAWSRLSYNEQFF.

The CDR3 loop is CASSYGAFTTDTQYF. In DNA, the CDR3 is TGTGCCAGCAGTTACGGCGCTTTTACCACAGATACGCAGTATTTT. The V gene is TRBV6-6, the J gene TRBJ2-3; unclear D gene. V was clipped by 2 bases and J by 2 bases, with 11 bases between them. The CDR3 is made up of 15 amino acids. Germline-derived CDR1 and CDR2 are MNHNY and SVGAGI (reference sequence).

The chain uses TRBV2 and TRBJ1-2, with D hard to call. Germline CDR1 is SNHLY and CDR2 is FYNNEI. The CDR3 has 14 residues. Trimming cost V 3 bases and J 2 bases, with 10 bases left between them. CDR3 protein: CASSEANINYGYTF. The CDR3 region has the DNA TGTGCCAGCAGTGAGGCCAATATAAACTATGGCTACACCTTC.

This clone was seen only a few times. The chain is built from TRBV5-4 and TRBJ1-6; a weak D match, TRBD1 (6 bases). In germline, CDR1 is SGHNT, CDR2 YYREEE (reference sequence). CDR3 length: 16 amino acids. The V and J ends lost 7 bases and 0 bases respectively, with 14 bases between them. The DNA for the CDR3 is TGTGCCAGCTCCACGAGGGGGAGCTCCTATAATTCACCCCTCCACTTT. Translation gives CASSTRGSSYNSPLHF.

The CDR3 bases are TGTGCCAGCAGCCTATCCGGACGGTGGGGTGAAAAACTGTTTTTT. Protein sequence: CASSLSGRWGEKLFF. The chain is built from TRBV5-4 and TRBJ1-4; D not resolved. CDR1 and CDR2 (germline): SGHNT, YYREEE (reference sequence). V was cut by 4 bases and J by 7 bases, with 17 bases left in between. The CDR3 has 15 residues.

The chain joins TRBV18 to TRBJ2-1; 10 bases map to TRBD2. The CDR3 consists of 15 residues. CDR1 KGHSH and CDR2 LQKENI come from the germline V gene. V trimming: 5 bases; J trimming: 4 bases; junction bases outside the gene matches: 5. CDR3 in amino acids: CASSVAGGGYNEQFF. CDR3 coding DNA: TGTGCCAGCTCAGTAGCGGGAGGAGGGTACAATGAGCAGTTCTTC.

The chain joins TRBV12-3 or TRBV12-4 to TRBJ1-1; D call uncertain. The CDR3 loop spans 11 amino acids. Trimming took off 2 bases at V and 5 bases at J, with 3 bases between the two ends. CDR3 sequence (DNA): TGTGCCAGCAGTTTAAAGACTGAAGCTTTCTTT. Protein: CASSLKTEAFF.

In DNA, the CDR3 is TGTGCCAGCAGTTACAGTAAGGGTAACTACGAGCAGTACTTC. It encodes CASSYSKGNYEQYF. V usage is TRBV6-6 and J usage is TRBJ2-7; no clear D gene. The germline V gene has CDR1 MNHNY and CDR2 SVGAGI (reference sequence). This CDR3 has 14 amino acids. V was cut by 2 bases and J by 3 bases, with 11 bases left in between.

The V and J genes are TRBV14 and TRBJ1-2, with D maybe TRBD1 (6 bases). In germline, CDR1 is SGHDN, CDR2 FVKESK. The germline V and J ends were trimmed by 1 base and 5 bases, with 14 bases remaining between them. The CDR3 covers 15 residues. CDR3 residues: CASSQVGRGGYGYTF. The CDR3 DNA follows: TGTGCCAGCAGCCAAGTCGGCAGGGGAGGGTATGGCTACACCTTC.

The CDR3 DNA is TGTGCCAGCAGCTCTCTTAGCGGGGGGGGTGAGACCCAGTACTTC. The encoded protein is CASSSLSGGGETQYF. The chain has TRBV7-8 and TRBJ2-5; 11 positions agree with TRBD2. From germline, CDR1 is SGHVS and CDR2 FQNEAQ. This CDR3 is 15 amino acids long. The junction had 6 bases not matched to a gene; V was cut back by 4 bases and J by 5 bases.

This clone came up once. V and J are TRBV6-6 and TRBJ2-1; 8 positions match TRBD1. There are 15 residues in the CDR3. From germline, CDR1 is MNHNY and CDR2 SVGAGI (reference sequence). J was trimmed by 4 bases and V by 5 bases; bases with no gene match: 7. The CDR3 reads CASSPGQDHYNEQFF. The CDR3, as DNA: TGTGCCAGCAGTCCGGGACAGGACCATTACAATGAGCAGTTCTTC.

This sequence joins TRBV28 and TRBJ1-2; 9 bases match TRBD1. The V gene end was trimmed by 7 bases and the J gene end by 4 bases; junction bases not matched to a gene: 10. The CDR3 loop spans 15 amino acids. Germline values: CDR1 MDHEN, CDR2 SYDVKM. This chain's CDR3 is CASTPRDRASYGYTF. The CDR3 nucleotides read TGTGCCAGCACCCCTAGGGACAGGGCCTCCTATGGCTACACCTTC.

There are a few counts of this clone. This rearrangement joins TRBV18 to TRBJ2-3; D not certain. Trimming took off 2 bases at V and 3 bases at J, with 18 bases between the two ends. Per the germline V gene, CDR1 is KGHSH and CDR2 is LQKENI. This CDR3 comprises 17 residues. CDR3 sequence: CASSPNQPQATTDTQYF. Here the CDR3 DNA reads TGTGCCAGCTCACCAAATCAGCCGCAGGCGACTACAGATACGCAGTATTTT.

This clone has only one observation. The rearrangement links TRBV24-1 to TRBJ1-2; D remains ambiguous. Between the trimmed V and J ends, which lost 5 bases and 0 bases, there was a span of 6 bases. The germline V gene has CDR1 KGHDR and CDR2 SFDVKD. The CDR3 is made up of 13 amino acids. The CDR3 loop reads CATSVGANYGYTF. For the CDR3, the DNA is TGTGCCACCAGTGTCGGAGCTAACTATGGCTACACCTTC.

The chain is built from TRBV7-2 and TRBJ1-1, with 8 bases fitting TRBD1. The CDR3 has 13 amino acids. Trimming at V came to 0 bases and at J to 8 bases, leaving 2 bases not matched to a gene. Germline assignment: CDR1 SGHTA and CDR2 FQGNSA. CDR3: CASSLARQGEAFF. CDR3 nucleotides: TGTGCCAGCAGCTTAGCGAGACAGGGGGAAGCTTTCTTT.

The rearrangement joins TRBV7-2 to TRBJ1-2, with D unclear. The V end lost 8 bases, the J end lost 3 bases, and 10 bases lay between the germline ends. Germline V gene data show CDR1 as SGHTA and CDR2 as FQGNSA. This CDR3 spans 12 amino acids. CDR3 DNA sequence: TGTGCCAGCCGGATCGGGGACTATGGCTACACCTTC. It encodes CASRIGDYGYTF.

The chain is built from TRBV14 and TRBJ1-3; TRBD1 agrees at 7 bases. V lost 4 bases to trimming and J lost 3 bases; unmatched junction nucleotides: 3. This CDR3 contains 14 residues. Germline V gene lookup returns CDR1 SGHDN and CDR2 FVKESK. CDR3 nucleotides: TGTGCCAGCAGCCCAAGGGGGCTTGGAAACACCATATATTTT. Translating it yields CASSPRGLGNTIYF. Using reference TRBV14 and TRBJ1-3 for the parts outside the CDR3, the full variable domain is EAGVTQFPSHSVIEKGQTVTLRCDPISGHDNLYWYRRVMGKEIKFLLHFVKESKQDESGMPNNRFLAERTGGTYSTLKVQPAELEDSGVYFCASSPRGLGNTIYFGEGSWLTVV.

The gene calls are TRBV3-1 (or the pseudogene TRBV3-2) and TRBJ2-2; D unresolved. The V gene's germline CDR1 is LGHDT and CDR2 YNNKEL (reference sequence). The CDR3 has 12 residues. Between the trimmed V and J ends, which lost 3 bases and 4 bases, there was a span of 3 bases. CDR3 residues: CASSHGTGELFF. In nucleotides, the CDR3 is TGTGCCAGCAGCCATGGCACCGGGGAGCTGTTTTTT.

The CDR3 spells CAARTRGHIQYF. The DNA for the CDR3 is TGTGCCGCCCGGACTAGAGGACACATTCAGTACTTC. V usage is TRBV25-1 and J usage is TRBJ2-4; 7 nucleotides match TRBD2. The CDR3 covers 12 residues. CDR1 and CDR2 (germline): MGHDK, SYGVNS. With V trimmed by 11 bases and J by 8 bases, 9 bases remained unmatched.

The CDR3 loop reads CASSEVDSTLLNGYTF. CDR3 in DNA: TGTGCCAGCAGTGAAGTAGACAGCACGTTACTGAATGGCTACACCTTC. This chain links TRBV2 with TRBJ1-2, with D maybe TRBD1 (5 bases). Germline loops: CDR1 SNHLY, CDR2 FYNNEI. The CDR3 spans 16 residues. Trimming shortened V by 1 base and J by 6 bases, and 18 bases separated the two germline ends.

J is TRBJ2-1 and V is TRBV29-1, with 7 bases that match TRBD2. The junction had 3 bases not matched to a gene; V was cut back by 3 bases and J by 4 bases. This CDR3 contains 13 residues. The germline gives CDR1 SQVTM, CDR2 ANQGSEA. CDR3 sequence reads: CSVEPGGYNEQFF. Written as DNA, the CDR3 is TGCAGCGTTGAGCCGGGGGGTTACAATGAGCAGTTCTTC.

The gene calls are TRBV9 and TRBJ1-4; a possible D gene is TRBD1 (6 bases). The V end lost 4 bases, the J end lost 7 bases, and 17 bases lay between the germline ends. CDR3 size: 15 residues. CDR1 is SGDLS, CDR2 YYNGEE, per germline. The DNA of the CDR3 is TGTGCCAGCAGCCCCCAGGGGCAGGGAGCTGAAAAACTGTTTTTT. Protein product: CASSPQGQGAEKLFF.

The genes are TRBV6-2 or TRBV6-3 and TRBJ2-7; D not resolved. Germline lookup yields CDR1 MNHEY and CDR2 SVGEGT. V was shortened by 4 bases and J by 3 bases, with 7 bases between the two germline ends. There are 12 residues in the CDR3. The CDR3 loop is CASSLAYYEQYF. The DNA of the CDR3 is TGTGCCAGCAGTTTAGCCTACTACGAGCAGTACTTC.

V usage is TRBV7-2 and J usage is TRBJ2-1; 11 positions agree with TRBD2. V was pared by 7 bases and J by 7 bases, with 9 bases of the junction left unmatched. Germline CDR1 is SGHTA and CDR2 is FQGNSA. The CDR3 loop spans 15 amino acids. The CDR3 DNA sequence: TGTGCCAGCAATTTCCTAGCGGGAGGTGGTAATGAGCAGTTCTTC. Protein sequence: CASNFLAGGGNEQFF.